This TCR beta chain was documented in a study of PD-L1 blockade in urothelial cancer. At the level of the study: Males with bladder-origin urothelial cancer made up about 85% of the roughly 29 patients. Blood analysis occurred 3 weeks (second dose) and 6 weeks after treatment start. Specimens of blood held a median count of 141,255 T cells.

Each PCR had synthetic TCR analog templates added to it as a spike-in. The table came from immunoSEQ multiplex PCR; TCRdb's copy has only in-frame clones and leaves some out. The sample lists roughly 120,000 clones, around 93% occurring once. The time point: peripheral blood 6 weeks after treatment start. V trimming: 3 bases; J trimming: 7 bases; junction bases outside the gene matches: 2. CDR3 length: 15 residues. Germline V gene lookup returns CDR1 SGHTA and CDR2 FQGTGA. Specimen: PBMCs, collected around atezolizumab (anti-PD-L1) treatment. J is TRBJ2-1 and V is TRBV7-3; 14 nucleotides agree with TRBD2. The receptor comes from a man in his 60s with urothelial cancer. The chain's CDR3 is CASSLTSGRANEQFF. The CDR3 nucleotides read TGTGCCAGCAGCTTGACTAGCGGGAGGGCTAATGAGCAGTTCTTC.